One T cell receptor beta chain is described in this entry. Followed longitudinally, the Seattle patients had been enrolled during active infection. In the authors' workflow: Reference gene primer amplification gave nucleated cell count estimates. Sequenced by immunoSEQ multiplex PCR; TCRdb stores in-frame clones only, minus some. Clone size and the V and J calls come from that table; the DNA yielded D and trimming. The sample consists of approximately 500,000 clones, about 88% of them appearing once. The record originates from a study of blood T cell repertoires in COVID-19. Study as a whole: Both acute and convalescent COVID-19 samples were obtained from the United States, Italy and Spain. Nucleic acid was either cDNA or gDNA, and it came from T cells, B-cell-depleted T cells, or PBMCs.

Trimming removed 4 bases from V and 6 bases from J, with 18 bases in between. This CDR3 is built from 15 residues. Germline CDR1 is SGDLS and CDR2 is YYNGEE. Sequences were obtained from peripheral blood. The J gene is TRBJ2-3, the V gene TRBV9; possibly TRBD2 for D (6 bases). The origin of this receptor is a woman between 50 and 59 years old with COVID-19, enrolled during active disease. CDR3 sequence: CASSLRGTSLDTQYF. CDR3 DNA sequence: TGTGCCAGCAGCCTGCGGGGTACTAGTCTGGATACGCAGTATTTT.